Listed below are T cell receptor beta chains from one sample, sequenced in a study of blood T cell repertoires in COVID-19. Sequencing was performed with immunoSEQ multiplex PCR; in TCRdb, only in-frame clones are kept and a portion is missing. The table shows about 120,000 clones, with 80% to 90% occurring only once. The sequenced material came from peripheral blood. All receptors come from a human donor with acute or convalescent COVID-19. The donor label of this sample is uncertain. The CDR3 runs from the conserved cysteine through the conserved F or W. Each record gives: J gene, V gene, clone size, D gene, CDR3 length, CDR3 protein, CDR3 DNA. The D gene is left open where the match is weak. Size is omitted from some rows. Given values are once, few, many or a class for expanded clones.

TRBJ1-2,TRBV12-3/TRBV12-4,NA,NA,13,CASSLPLGGGIYF,TGTGCCAGCAGTTTACCGTTGGGAGGCGGAATATACTTC
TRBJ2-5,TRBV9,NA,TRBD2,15,CASSANSGLQETQYF,TGTGCCAGCAGCGCTAATAGCGGGCTCCAAGAGACCCAGTACTTC
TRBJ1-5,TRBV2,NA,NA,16,CASSGPQGISNQPQHF,TGTGCCAGCAGTGGGCCCCAGGGCATTAGCAATCAGCCCCAGCATTTT
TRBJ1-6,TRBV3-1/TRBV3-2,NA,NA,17,CASSQGELSLYNSPLHF,TGTGCCAGCAGCCAAGGGGAGCTATCCCTTTATAATTCACCCCTCCACTTT
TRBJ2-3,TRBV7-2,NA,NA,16,CASSLDRITPGDTQYF,TGTGCCAGCAGCTTAGATAGGATTACACCAGGAGATACGCAGTATTTT
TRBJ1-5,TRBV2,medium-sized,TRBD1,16,CASTKDRDRVNQPQHF,TGTGCCAGCACCAAGGACAGGGACAGGGTCAATCAGCCCCAGCATTTT
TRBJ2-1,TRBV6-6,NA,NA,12,CASSYPPNEQFF,TGTGCCAGCAGTTATCCTCCCAATGAGCAGTTCTTC
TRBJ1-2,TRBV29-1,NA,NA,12,CSVGAGNYGYTF,TGCAGCGTTGGGGCTGGGAACTATGGCTACACCTTC
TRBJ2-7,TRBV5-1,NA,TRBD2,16,CASSLGMGGLAGEQYF,TGCGCCAGCAGCTTGGGGATGGGCGGACTAGCCGGTGAGCAGTACTTC
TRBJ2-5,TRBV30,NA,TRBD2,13,CAWSVPGGETQYF,TGTGCCTGGAGTGTACCGGGGGGAGAGACCCAGTACTTC
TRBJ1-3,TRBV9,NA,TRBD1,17,CASSVVQGQKFGNTIYF,TGTGCCAGCAGCGTAGTTCAGGGACAGAAATTTGGAAACACCATATATTTT
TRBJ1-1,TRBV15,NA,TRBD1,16,CATSSGQGVGDTEAFF,TGTGCCACCAGCAGCGGACAGGGGGTTGGGGATACTGAAGCTTTCTTT
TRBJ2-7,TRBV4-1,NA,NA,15,CASSQDPRRSYEQYF,TGCGCCAGCAGCCAAGATCCCCGGCGGTCCTACGAGCAGTACTTC
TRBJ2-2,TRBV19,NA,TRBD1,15,CASRGDSINTGELFF,TGTGCCAGTAGGGGGGACAGTATAAACACCGGGGAGCTGTTTTTT
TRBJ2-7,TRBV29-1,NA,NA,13,CSVVASSSYEQYF,TGCAGCGTTGTAGCGTCTAGCTCCTACGAGCAGTACTTC
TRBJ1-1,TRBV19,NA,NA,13,CASSQGTNTEAFF,TGTGCCAGTAGTCAGGGGACGAACACTGAAGCTTTCTTT
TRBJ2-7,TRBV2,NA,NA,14,CASREEGALYEQYF,TGTGCCAGCAGGGAGGAGGGGGCTTTATACGAGCAGTACTTC
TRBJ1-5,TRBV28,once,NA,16,CASSLYISVGAQPQHF,TGTGCCAGCAGTTTATATATTTCGGTTGGGGCTCAGCCCCAGCATTTT
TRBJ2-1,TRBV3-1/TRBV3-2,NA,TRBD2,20,CASSQGLAGGFSGPYNEQFF,TGTGCCAGCAGCCAAGGACTAGCGGGAGGTTTTAGTGGCCCGTACAATGAGCAGTTCTTC
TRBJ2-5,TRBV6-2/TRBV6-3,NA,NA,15,CASSSGSGGVETQYF,TGTGCCAGCAGCTCCGGGTCTGGAGGAGTGGAGACCCAGTACTTC
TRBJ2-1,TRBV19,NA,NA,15,CASSILWPGYNEQFF,TGTGCCAGTAGTATTTTGTGGCCCGGGTACAATGAGCAGTTCTTC
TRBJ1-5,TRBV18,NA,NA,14,CASSLTGINQPQHF,TGTGCCAGCTCACTAACAGGGATTAATCAGCCCCAGCATTTT
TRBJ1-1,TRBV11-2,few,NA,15,CASSSPDGLFTEAFF,TGTGCCAGCAGCTCACCGGACGGACTGTTCACTGAAGCTTTCTTT
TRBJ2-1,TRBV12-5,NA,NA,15,CASGLRGGRSNEQFF,TGTGCTAGTGGTTTAAGGGGGGGCCGCTCCAATGAGCAGTTCTTC
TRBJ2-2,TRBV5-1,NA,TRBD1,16,CASSPMGQGVGGELFF,TGCGCCAGCAGCCCCATGGGACAGGGGGTCGGCGGGGAGCTGTTTTTT
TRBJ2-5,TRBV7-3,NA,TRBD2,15,CASSITSGRQETQYF,TGTGCCAGCAGCATAACTAGCGGGAGACAAGAGACCCAGTACTTC
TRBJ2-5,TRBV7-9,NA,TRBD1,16,CASSSGGQGYQETQYF,TGTGCCAGCAGCTCTGGGGGACAGGGCTATCAAGAGACCCAGTACTTC
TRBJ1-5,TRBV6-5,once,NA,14,CATGESYSNQPQHF,TGTGCCACCGGAGAGAGTTATAGCAATCAGCCCCAGCATTTT
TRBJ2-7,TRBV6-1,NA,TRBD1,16,CASSGLGQVFSYEQYF,TGTGCCAGCAGTGGGTTGGGACAGGTTTTCTCCTACGAGCAGTACTTC
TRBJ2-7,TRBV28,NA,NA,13,CASEPRGSYEQYF,TGTGCCAGCGAACCAAGAGGTTCCTACGAGCAGTACTTC
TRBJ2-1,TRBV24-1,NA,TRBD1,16,CATSDPGQVKDNEQFF,TGTGCCACCAGTGACCCGGGACAGGTGAAGGACAATGAGCAGTTCTTC
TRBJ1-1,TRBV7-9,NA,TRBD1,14,CASSLVGTGAEAFF,TGTGCCAGCAGCTTAGTGGGTACAGGGGCTGAAGCTTTCTTT
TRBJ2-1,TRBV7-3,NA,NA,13,CASSLTDAGEQFF,TGTGCCAGCAGCTTAACGGACGCGGGTGAGCAGTTCTTC
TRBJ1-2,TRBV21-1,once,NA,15,CASSKVGKEISGYTF,TGTGCCAGCAGCAAGGTGGGTAAGGAGATTAGTGGCTACACCTTC
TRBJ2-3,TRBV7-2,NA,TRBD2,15,CASSLGTSGFRTQYF,TGTGCCAGCAGCTTAGGGACTAGCGGGTTCCGAACGCAGTATTTT
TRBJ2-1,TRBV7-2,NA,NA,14,CASSLPLTRNEQFF,TGTGCCAGCAGCTTACCCCTCACTCGAAATGAGCAGTTCTTC
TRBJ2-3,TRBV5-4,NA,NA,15,CASRRGGSSTDTQYF,TGTGCCAGCAGAAGAGGGGGTTCAAGCACAGATACGCAGTATTTT
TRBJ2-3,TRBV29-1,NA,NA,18,CSVQFRGNSAGSTDTQYF,TGCAGCGTTCAGTTTCGCGGAAATTCAGCGGGCAGCACAGATACGCAGTATTTT
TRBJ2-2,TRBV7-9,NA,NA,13,CASSLGRAGELFF,TGTGCCAGCAGCTTAGGTCGAGCCGGGGAGCTGTTTTTT
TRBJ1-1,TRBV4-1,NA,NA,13,CASKPQGSTEAFF,TGCGCCAGCAAACCACAGGGTTCCACTGAAGCTTTCTTT
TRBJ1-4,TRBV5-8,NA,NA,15,CASRPQLITGEKLFF,TGTGCCAGCAGGCCTCAGCTCATTACCGGGGAAAAACTGTTTTTT
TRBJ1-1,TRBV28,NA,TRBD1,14,CASKGAVENTEAFF,TGTGCCAGCAAGGGGGCGGTGGAGAACACTGAAGCTTTCTTT
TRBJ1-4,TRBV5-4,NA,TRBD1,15,CASSETGGAGEKLFF,TGTGCCAGCAGCGAGACAGGGGGCGCAGGTGAAAAACTGTTTTTT
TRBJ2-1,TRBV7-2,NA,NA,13,CASSIGSYNEQFF,TGTGCCAGCAGCATCGGCTCCTACAATGAGCAGTTCTTC
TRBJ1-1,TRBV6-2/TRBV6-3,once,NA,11,CASSFGPEAFF,TGTGCCAGCAGTTTTGGCCCTGAAGCTTTCTTT
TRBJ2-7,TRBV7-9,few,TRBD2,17,CASSLPPAGGTPHEQYF,TGTGCCAGCAGCTTACCCCCAGCGGGAGGGACACCCCACGAGCAGTACTTC